Listed below are T cell receptor beta chains from one sample, sequenced in a study of T cells in tuberculosis. Only in-frame clones appear in the TCRdb table, and some are missing; sequencing was by immunoSEQ multiplex PCR. The data contain about 32,000 clones, roughly 95% of them singletons. Sequenced input: PBMCs. The receptors derive from a donor between 5 and 29 years old with latent tuberculosis or without tuberculosis infection. Both conserved end residues are part of each CDR3. The order of the fields is J gene, V gene, CDR3 protein.

TRBJ1-1 TRBV11-2 CASNPNFNTEAFF
TRBJ1-5 TRBV4-3 CASSQGQGMGPQHF
TRBJ2-7 TRBV14 CASSSRLAGESRQYF
TRBJ2-3 TRBV7-6 CASSLYSDTQYF
TRBJ1-4 TRBV6-5 CASSYWSEDNEKLFF
TRBJ2-4 TRBV2 CASSEVGTGRNIQYF
TRBJ2-7 TRBV19 CASSIMSGQPYEQYF
TRBJ1-4 TRBV11-2 CASSLGAGWSNEKLFF
TRBJ2-7 TRBV4-1 CASSQPQQGDYEQYF
TRBJ1-1 TRBV9 CASSSMGNTEAFF
TRBJ1-5 TRBV16 CASSPLGGAYQPQHF
TRBJ2-3 TRBV28 CASSSDLALRTDTQYF
TRBJ2-1 TRBV10-3 CAISESQASGDYNEQFF
TRBJ1-1 TRBV10-3 CAISIGREGTEAFF
TRBJ1-1 TRBV4-3 CASSQGQAEAFF
TRBJ1-3 TRBV10-2 CASTPYSGNTIYF
TRBJ2-1 TRBV19 CASSIFTSGRLYNEQFF
TRBJ2-2 TRBV9 CASSAPLGGELFF
TRBJ2-3 TRBV5-1 CASSLGADTQYF
TRBJ2-7 TRBV6-4 CASSDRPVDTDYYEQYF
TRBJ2-3 TRBV25-1 CASGLAGTTDTQYF
TRBJ2-1 TRBV4-1 CASSHRDGRRQSSYNEQFF
TRBJ2-1 TRBV18 CASSHRVERDSFFF
TRBJ1-5 TRBV27 CASKQGLSNQPQHF
TRBJ2-4 TRBV7-3 CASSSQGAPKNIQYF
TRBJ1-5 TRBV7-7 CASSFLGWSGANQPQHF
TRBJ2-3 TRBV2 CASSRNGGRTDTQYF
TRBJ2-1 TRBV5-1 CASMGDSHNEQFF
TRBJ1-2 TRBV27 CASSLRPPGLEGYTF